These 15 T cell receptor beta chains originate from one sample sequenced in a study of CD8 T cells in Susac syndrome. With random hexamers, reverse transcription was performed on roughly 0.5 to 1 ug of RNA. TCRdb recomputed calls from the immunoSEQ multiplex PCR reads with MiXCR, one row per CDR3 protein. The sample lists about 190,000 distinct CDR3 sequences; approximately 95% were seen once. Source material: CD8+ T cells from PBMCs. These receptor sequences come from a human donor with Susac syndrome.

J is TRBJ2-7 and V is TRBV30, with D unresolved. V dropped 2 bases and J dropped 3 bases, with 14 bases sitting between them. Germline V gene lookup returns CDR1 GTSNPN and CDR2 SVGIG (reference sequence). The CDR3 consists of 14 residues. The CDR3 DNA reads as TGTGCCTGGAGTCGGCCAGTCTCCTTCTACGAGCAGTACTTC. Its protein is CAWSRPVSFYEQYF. Full variable domain (rest looked up from reference TRBV30 and TRBJ2-7): SQTIHQWPATLVQPVGSPLSLECTVEGTSNPNLYWYRQAAGRGLQLLFYSVGIGQISSEVPQNLSASRPQDRQFILSSKKLLLSDSGFYLCAWSRPVSFYEQYFGPGTRLTVT.

This chain joins TRBV7-2 and TRBJ2-1; D not certain. From germline, CDR1 is SGHTA and CDR2 FQGNSA. The CDR3 covers 16 residues. With 1 base removed from V and 4 bases from J, the gap between germline ends came to 14 bases. The CDR3 DNA reads TGTGCCAGCAGCTTAGAAGGACCAACTGGATACAATGAGCAGTTCTTC. Amino acids: CASSLEGPTGYNEQFF. Based on the CDR3 plus reference TRBV7-2 and TRBJ2-1, the full variable domain is GAGVSQSPSNKVTEKGKDVELRCDPISGHTALYWYRQSLGQGLEFLIYFQGNSAPDKSGLPSDRFSAERTGGSVSTLTIQRTQQEDSAVYLCASSLEGPTGYNEQFFGPGTRLTVL.

The chain uses TRBV20-1 and TRBJ1-5; possibly TRBD1 for D (6 bases). V was pared by 2 bases and J by 6 bases, with 8 bases between. The germline gives CDR1 DFQATT, CDR2 SNEGSKA (reference sequence). The CDR3 is made up of 12 amino acids. In DNA, the CDR3 is TGCAGTGCTAGACAGGGGCTTCAGCCCCAGCATTTT. This codes for CSARQGLQPQHF.

This clonotype has only one observation. The rearrangement links TRBV23-1 to TRBJ2-7; no reliable D call. TRBV23-1 is sorted into the ORF group, with uncertain function. The CDR3 covers 13 residues. V shed 6 bases and J shed 1 base, with 10 bases lying between them. The CDR3 reads CASRLTLSYEQYF. In DNA form, the CDR3 reads TGCGCCAGCAGGTTAACGCTATCCTACGAGCAGTACTTC.

The V gene is TRBV12-3 or TRBV12-4, the J gene TRBJ1-5, with 8 bases that match TRBD1. This CDR3 is built from 14 residues. With V trimmed by 6 bases and J by 1 base, 2 bases remained unmatched. CDR3: CASRWTGSNQPQHF. The DNA for the CDR3 is TGTGCCAGCAGGTGGACAGGGAGCAATCAGCCCCAGCATTTT.

The CDR3 coding sequence is TGCGCCAGCAGCTTGGCCGAAAGGGACAGGAACATTCAGTACTTC. It codes for CASSLAERDRNIQYF. The chain couples TRBV5-1 to TRBJ2-4; TRBD1 aligns across 8 bases. Germline V gene sequence: CDR1 SGHRS, CDR2 YFSETQ. The CDR3 contains 15 residues. Unmatched junction bases numbered 6, after V lost 0 bases and J lost 7 bases.

The count of this clonotype is one. The CDR3 DNA reads TGCAGCGCACGATTGGGAGGGGGCAAGATTTGGGAGACCCAGTACTTC. This translates into CSARLGGGKIWETQYF. The chain carries TRBV29-1 and TRBJ2-5; either TRBD1 or TRBD2 may fit D (7 bases each). CDR3 length equals 16 residues. Trimming left V 7 bases short and J 5 bases short, with 26 bases between. Germline V gene sequence: CDR1 SQVTM, CDR2 ANQGSEA.

CDR3 amino acids: CAGYRAYNSPLHF. Written as DNA, the CDR3 is TGTGCCGGTTACAGGGCGTATAATTCACCCCTCCACTTT. This sequence joins TRBV12-3 or TRBV12-4 and TRBJ1-6; D may be TRBD1 (6 bases). This CDR3 has 13 residues. Trimming pared 11 bases from V and 4 bases from J, leaving 12 bases between.

This rearrangement joins TRBV3-1 to TRBJ2-5, with TRBD1 matching 10 bases. CDR3 length: 15 amino acids. CDR1 is LGHDT, CDR2 YNNKEL, per germline (reference sequence). Trimming removed 4 bases from V and 4 bases from J; junction bases left unmatched: 6. CDR3 sequence: CASSPMTGGGETQYF. CDR3 bases: TGTGCCAGCAGCCCAATGACAGGGGGCGGAGAGACCCAGTACTTC.

J is TRBJ1-6 and V is TRBV2, with a tentative D call TRBD1 (5 bases). CDR1 is SNHLY, CDR2 FYNNEI, per germline. V gave up 3 bases and J gave up 10 bases, with 10 bases separating them. The CDR3 length is 13 residues. CDR3 amino acids: CASSDRGGSPLHF. The CDR3 DNA is TGTGCCAGCAGTGATCGGGGGGGATCACCCCTCCACTTT. Full variable domain (rest looked up from reference TRBV2 and TRBJ1-6): EPEVTQTPSHQVTQMGQEVILRCVPISNHLYFYWYRQILGQKVEFLVSFYNNEISEKSEIFDDQFSVERPDGSNFTLKIRSTKLEDSAMYFCASSDRGGSPLHFGNGTRLTVT.

The chain combines TRBV29-1 with TRBJ2-1, with 14 bases identical to TRBD2. Germline loops: CDR1 SQVTM, CDR2 ANQGSEA. This CDR3 contains 17 residues. V gave up 5 bases and J gave up 0 bases; unmatched junction bases: 6. The CDR3 sequence is CSVLGLAGAHSYNEQFF. CDR3 DNA: TGCAGCGTTTTGGGACTAGCGGGAGCTCACTCCTACAATGAGCAGTTCTTC.

The rearrangement uses TRBV3-1 and TRBJ1-2; D is uncertain. Germline CDR1 reads LGHDT; CDR2 reads YNNKEL (reference sequence). This CDR3 has 12 amino acids. The V end lost 0 bases, the J end lost 8 bases, and 7 bases lay between the germline ends. CDR3 sequence reads: CASSQDLRGYTF. The CDR3 DNA follows: TGTGCCAGCAGCCAAGATCTTCGGGGCTACACCTTC.

The chain couples TRBV9 to TRBJ2-1; D remains ambiguous. Germline CDR1 and CDR2: SGDLS and YYNGEE. The CDR3 runs to 16 residues. The V end lost 0 bases, the J end lost 2 bases, and 12 bases lay between the germline ends. CDR3 nucleotide sequence: TGTGCCAGCAGCGTAGCCTTAGGGATTACCTACAATGAGCAGTTCTTC. Its protein is CASSVALGITYNEQFF.

The gene calls are TRBV5-1 and TRBJ2-5, with TRBD2 as a possible D gene (5 bases). The germline gives CDR1 SGHRS, CDR2 YFSETQ. CDR3 length: 14 residues. Trimming cost V 1 base and J 3 bases, with 10 bases left between them. The CDR3 region has the DNA TGCGCCAGCAGCTTGCTTTCCGGGGAAGAGACCCAGTACTTC. It encodes CASSLLSGEETQYF.

The chain recombines TRBV14 with TRBJ2-3; no clear D. The CDR3 is made up of 11 amino acids. The germline V gene encodes CDR1 SGHDN and CDR2 FVKESK. Trimming left V 1 base short and J 7 bases short, with 3 bases between. CDR3 protein: CASSQGHTQYF. In DNA form, the CDR3 reads TGTGCCAGCAGCCAAGGCCATACGCAGTATTTT.